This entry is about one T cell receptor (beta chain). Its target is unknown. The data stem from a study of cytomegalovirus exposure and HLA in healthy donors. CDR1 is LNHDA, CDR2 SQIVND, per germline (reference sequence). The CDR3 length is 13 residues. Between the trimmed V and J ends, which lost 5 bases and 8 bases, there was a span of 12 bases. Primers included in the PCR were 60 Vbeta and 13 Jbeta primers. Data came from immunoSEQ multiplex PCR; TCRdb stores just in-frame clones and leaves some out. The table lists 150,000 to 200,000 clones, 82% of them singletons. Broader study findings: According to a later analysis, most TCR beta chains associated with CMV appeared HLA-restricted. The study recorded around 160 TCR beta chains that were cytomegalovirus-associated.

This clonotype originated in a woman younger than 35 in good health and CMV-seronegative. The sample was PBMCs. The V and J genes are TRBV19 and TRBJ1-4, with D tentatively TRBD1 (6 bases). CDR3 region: CASSRGAAEKLFF. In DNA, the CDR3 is TGTGCCAGTAGTCGGGGGGCGGCGGAAAAACTGTTTTTT.